The 18 T cell receptor beta chains reported below all come from one sample, sequenced in a study of blood T cells in healthy people across ages. Combining a sample-barcoded 5' primer with a J-beta primer mix, a second PCR ran for about 7 to 11 cycles. A single record per CDR3 protein comes from TCRdb applying MiXCR to the 5' RACE reads. Of about 900,000 distinct CDR3 sequences in the sample, about 48% were seen once. Sample: blood. The receptors were gathered from a man between 25 and 39 years old in good health.

This clonotype was seen once. The chain links TRBV28 to TRBJ2-1; 9 bases are shared with TRBD2. Germline trimming cut 3 bases from V and 7 bases from J; bases unmatched to any gene: 13. This CDR3 spans 17 amino acids. Germline V lookup: CDR1 MDHEN, CDR2 SYDVKM. Written as DNA, the CDR3 is TGTGCCAGCAGTTTCCCGGGGTGGCGGGAGGGTGGGAATGAGCAGTTCTTC. Translation: CASSFPGWREGGNEQFF. Filled out from reference TRBV28 and TRBJ2-1, the complete variable domain reads DVKVTQSSRYLVKRTGEKVFLECVQDMDHENMFWYRQDPGLGLRLIYFSYDVKMKEKGDIPEGYSVSREKKERFSLILESASTNQTSMYLCASSFPGWREGGNEQFFGPGTRLTVL.

The chain carries TRBV4-3 and TRBJ2-5; no clear D gene. The CDR3 sequence is 17 residues long. V dropped 1 base and J dropped 4 bases, with 19 bases sitting between them. Germline V gene sequence: CDR1 LGHNA, CDR2 YSLEER. As DNA, the CDR3 is TGCGCCAGCAGCCAAGGAGGTCCCTTTAGGTCTATAGAGACCCAGTACTTC. Residues: CASSQGGPFRSIETQYF.

This chain connects TRBV7-8 to TRBJ2-3, with D possibly being TRBD1 or TRBD2 (5 bases each). The V and J ends lost 1 base and 6 bases respectively, with 17 bases between them. Germline V gene sequence: CDR1 SGHVS, CDR2 FQNEAQ. CDR3 length: 16 residues. The CDR3: CASSLGLGAPLDTQYF. CDR3 DNA sequence: TGTGCCAGCAGCTTAGGGCTCGGGGCCCCCCTTGATACGCAGTATTTT.

V usage is TRBV18 and J usage is TRBJ1-1; 8 bases agree with TRBD1. V was clipped by 3 bases and J by 5 bases; unmatched bases: 14. The CDR3 is 17 amino acids. The germline CDR1 and CDR2 sequences are KGHSH and LQKENI. This CDR3 reads CASSPYSSGGAGTEAFF. The CDR3 DNA is TGTGCCAGCTCACCGTACTCCTCAGGGGGCGCGGGTACTGAAGCTTTCTTT.

The chain couples TRBV7-6 to TRBJ1-1; the D gene is possibly TRBD1 (5 bases). This CDR3 region has 12 residues. The germline CDR1 and CDR2 sequences are SGHVS and FNYEAQ. V lost 5 bases, J lost 8 bases, and 12 bases lay in between. As DNA, the CDR3 is TGTGCCAGCAGCCTCCTTCGACAGGAAGCTTTCTTT. Protein: CASSLLRQEAFF.

J is TRBJ2-1 and V is TRBV11-2; 10 nucleotides align to TRBD2. CDR3 length: 15 amino acids. Trimming at V came to 5 bases and at J to 8 bases, leaving 9 bases not matched to a gene. Per the germline V gene, CDR1 is SGHAT and CDR2 is FQNNGV. CDR3 sequence: CASSPSGGAFHEQFF. The CDR3 DNA reads TGTGCCAGCAGCCCGAGCGGGGGGGCTTTCCATGAGCAGTTCTTC.

Notes on this clonotype: This may be a read error: a much more frequent sequence differs by one nucleotide. The chain joins TRBV12-3 or TRBV12-4 to TRBJ2-2; a weak D match, TRBD1 (6 bases). Trimming stripped 4 bases from V and 0 bases from J, with 9 bases between. This CDR3 is 15 amino acids long. CDR3 in amino acids: CASSWGTPNTGELFF. CDR3 DNA sequence: TGTGCCAGCAGTTGGGGGACACCGAACACCGGGGAGCTGTTTTTT.

This clonotype was detected a few times. The rearrangement joins TRBV20-1 to TRBJ2-1; D may be TRBD2 (6 bases). Germline lookup yields CDR1 DFQATT and CDR2 SNEGSKA (reference sequence). The V gene lost 1 base and the J gene lost 5 bases, with 15 bases spanning the gap. The CDR3 has 15 residues. The CDR3 loop is CSARAPGRRDNEQFF. The CDR3 bases are TGCAGTGCTAGAGCCCCGGGACGGAGGGACAATGAGCAGTTCTTC.

The gene calls are TRBV5-1 and TRBJ1-1; weak D call: TRBD1 (6 bases). The CDR3 extends over 16 amino acids. Germline lookup yields CDR1 SGHRS and CDR2 YFSETQ. V lost 0 bases and J 4 bases, leaving 16 bases between the germline ends. This CDR3 reads CASSLGRGPKVTEAFF. The CDR3 DNA reads as TGCGCCAGCAGCTTGGGCAGGGGTCCAAAGGTCACTGAAGCTTTCTTT. The full variable domain, with the rest looked up from reference TRBV5-1 and TRBJ1-1, is KAGVTQTPRYLIKTRGQQVTLSCSPISGHRSVSWYQQTPGQGLQFLFEYFSETQRNKGNFPGRFSGRQFSNSRSEMNVSTLELGDSALYLCASSLGRGPKVTEAFFGQGTRLTVV.

V gene TRBV4-1 combines with J gene TRBJ1-2, with D hard to call. This CDR3 spans 16 amino acids. The V end was cut by 0 bases, the J end by 8 bases, with 19 bases between. The germline CDR1 and CDR2 sequences are MGHRA and YSYEKL. CDR3 protein: CASSQDFQTEDRGYTF. CDR3 sequence (DNA): TGCGCCAGCAGCCAAGACTTTCAGACGGAGGACCGGGGCTACACCTTC.

The V call is TRBV6-2 or TRBV6-3, the J call TRBJ2-1, with D possibly matching TRBD2 (6 bases). Germline V gene data show CDR1 as MNHEY and CDR2 as SVGEGT. The ends were cut back, 6 bases at V and 3 bases at J, with 24 bases in the middle. The CDR3 contains 18 residues. For the CDR3, the DNA is TGTGCCAGCAGCAGCCCCGACTCGGGGACTCTCTACTACAATGAGCAGTTCTTC. It yields the protein CASSSPDSGTLYYNEQFF.

This chain links TRBV24-1 with TRBJ2-3; TRBD1 aligns across 8 bases. After removal of 5 bases from V and 5 bases from J, the junction contained 11 bases not matched to a gene. CDR3 length: 16 residues. Germline-derived CDR1 and CDR2 are KGHDR and SFDVKD. This CDR3 is CATSAPRDRGKDTQYF. DNA of the CDR3: TGTGCCACCAGTGCTCCCCGAGACAGGGGCAAAGATACGCAGTATTTT.

The chain combines TRBV29-1 with TRBJ1-1, with a weak D call TRBD1 (6 bases). The CDR3 runs to 13 residues. The V gene's germline CDR1 is SQVTM and CDR2 ANQGSEA. Trimming removed 4 bases from V and 0 bases from J, with 9 bases in between. This CDR3 is CSVAKGVNTEAFF. CDR3 bases: TGCAGCGTTGCCAAGGGGGTGAACACTGAAGCTTTCTTT.

The chain couples TRBV4-3 to TRBJ2-1; 7 positions match TRBD1. Losses at the gene ends were 2 bases for V and 5 bases for J; bases not matched to a gene: 6. Germline CDR1 and CDR2: LGHNA and YSLEER. The CDR3 consists of 15 residues. CDR3: CASSQPGQPHNEQFF. The DNA of the CDR3 is TGCGCCAGCAGCCAACCGGGACAGCCCCACAATGAGCAGTTCTTC.

A few counts support this clonotype. J is TRBJ1-1 and V is TRBV29-1, with unresolved D. V dropped 0 bases and J dropped 6 bases, with 8 bases sitting between them. The CDR3 totals 12 residues. CDR1 and CDR2 from the germline V gene are SQVTM and ANQGSEA. CDR3 in DNA: TGCAGCGTTGAAGAAACAATCGCTGAAGCTTTCTTT. This sequence encodes CSVEETIAEAFF.

This clonotype came up a few times. The chain carries TRBV14 and TRBJ2-4; maybe TRBD2 (6 bases). The J call may not be correct, given that the DNA end is closer to TRBJ2-5. The CDR3 has 15 amino acids. In germline, CDR1 is SGHDN, CDR2 FVKESK. The CDR3 here is CASSQVGGRQETQYF. CDR3 in DNA: TGTGCCAGCAGCCAAGTCGGGGGTAGGCAAGAGACCCAGTACTTC.

This clonotype was seen just once. This chain connects TRBV25-1 to TRBJ2-1, with TRBD2 identical over 7 bases. The V gene end was trimmed by 3 bases and the J gene end by 9 bases; junction bases not matched to a gene: 5. This CDR3 is built from 13 residues. CDR1 and CDR2 (germline): MGHDK, SYGVNS. DNA of the CDR3: TGTGCCAGCAGTGATCCTGGGAGGGGTGAGCAGTTCTTC. It translates to CASSDPGRGEQFF.

Comments on this clonotype: The junction shows a germline mismatch at one end, possibly a read error. Written as DNA, the CDR3 is TGTGCCGGCAGCCTACCGTCTAGTGGTGGCTACACCTTC. It translates to CAGSLPSSGGYTF. The chain joins TRBV2 to TRBJ1-2, with no clear D. The CDR3 is made up of 13 amino acids. The germline gives CDR1 SNHLY, CDR2 FYNNEI.